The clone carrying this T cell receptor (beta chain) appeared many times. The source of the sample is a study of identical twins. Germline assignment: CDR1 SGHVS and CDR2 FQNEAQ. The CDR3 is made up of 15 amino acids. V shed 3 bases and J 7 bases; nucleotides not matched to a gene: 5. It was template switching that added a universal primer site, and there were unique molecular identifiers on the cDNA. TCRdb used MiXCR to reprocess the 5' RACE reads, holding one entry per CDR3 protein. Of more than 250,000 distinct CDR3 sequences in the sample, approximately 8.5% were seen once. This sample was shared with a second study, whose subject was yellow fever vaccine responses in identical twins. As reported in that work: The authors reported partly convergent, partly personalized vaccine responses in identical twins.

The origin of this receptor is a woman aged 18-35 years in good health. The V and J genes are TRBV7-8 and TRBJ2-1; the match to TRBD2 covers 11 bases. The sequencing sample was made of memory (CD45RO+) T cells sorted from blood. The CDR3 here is CASSFRGTSGNEQFF. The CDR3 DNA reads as TGTGCCAGCAGCTTCAGAGGGACTAGCGGTAATGAGCAGTTCTTC.